Listed here is a single T cell receptor beta chain. Noted time point: newly diagnosed GD, antithyroid drugs for less than 3 months. There was RNA extracted from PBMCs, and the TCR library was made from it. The germline V gene encodes CDR1 LNHDA and CDR2 SQIVND (reference sequence). CDR3 length: 12 amino acids. V lost 9 bases, J lost 9 bases, and 15 bases lay in between. This entry is derived from a study of regulatory T cells in long-lasting Graves disease. Researchers made TCR beta libraries by using iRepertoire HTBI primers and running Arm-PCR on CDR3 regions. MiXCR, run by TCRdb on the multiplex PCR reads, gives a single entry per CDR3 protein. The sample shows 300,000 to 400,000 distinct CDR3 sequences, around a sixth of them seen only once.

The source is a female donor with Graves disease. The gene calls are TRBV19 and TRBJ2-1, with D tentatively TRBD2 (6 bases). This specimen consisted of peripheral blood mononuclear cells (PBMCs), obtained at new diagnosis, from a patient treated with antithyroid drugs. This chain's CDR3 is CASSTPAGEQFF. The DNA of the CDR3 is TGTGCCAGCTCTACCCCAGCGGGTGAGCAGTTCTTC.